Listed below are T cell receptor beta chains from one sample, sequenced in a study of blood T cells in healthy people across ages. One entry per CDR3 protein results from TCRdb running MiXCR on the 5' RACE reads. The sample holds about 680,000 distinct CDR3 sequences, about 52% seen once. The sample comprised blood. Every receptor here comes from an older woman in good health. Each CDR3 is given with its conserved first and last residue. Each record gives: V gene, D gene, J gene, CDR3 protein. The D gene is left open where the match is weak.

V gene: TRBV5-1
D gene: NA
J gene: TRBJ1-2
CDR3 protein: CVSSLAGPGAANYGYTF

V gene: TRBV7-2
D gene: TRBD1
J gene: TRBJ2-7
CDR3 protein: CASSLGPGTGSIPYEQYF

V gene: TRBV28
D gene: TRBD2
J gene: TRBJ2-7
CDR3 protein: CASSPSGRAIYEQYF

V gene: TRBV10-3
D gene: TRBD2
J gene: TRBJ2-1
CDR3 protein: CAISGGLAGGNEQFF

V gene: TRBV4-3
D gene: TRBD1
J gene: TRBJ2-5
CDR3 protein: CASSQDSGQGLEQYF

V gene: TRBV29-1
D gene: NA
J gene: TRBJ2-6
CDR3 protein: CSVEGSESSGANVLTF

V gene: TRBV2
D gene: TRBD2
J gene: TRBJ2-1
CDR3 protein: CASSEQLAGVYNEQFF

V gene: TRBV5-1
D gene: NA
J gene: TRBJ1-2
CDR3 protein: CASSESSGDVGYTF

V gene: TRBV12-3/TRBV12-4
D gene: NA
J gene: TRBJ2-7
CDR3 protein: CASSLREGHEQYF

V gene: TRBV5-1
D gene: TRBD1
J gene: TRBJ2-1
CDR3 protein: CASSSLGQAYNEQFF

V gene: TRBV5-1
D gene: NA
J gene: TRBJ2-1
CDR3 protein: CASSLEYLYNEQFF

V gene: TRBV4-3
D gene: TRBD2
J gene: TRBJ2-3
CDR3 protein: CASSQDTSGRGGGTDTQYF

V gene: TRBV7-2
D gene: TRBD1
J gene: TRBJ2-1
CDR3 protein: CASSLFMTGTGNDEQFF

V gene: TRBV5-1
D gene: NA
J gene: TRBJ2-1
CDR3 protein: CASSSYTSSAEQFF

V gene: TRBV5-1
D gene: NA
J gene: TRBJ2-5
CDR3 protein: CASSLAGTASGLETQYF

V gene: TRBV4-1
D gene: NA
J gene: NA
CDR3 protein: CASSRNPSDRYNEQYF

V gene: TRBV29-1
D gene: NA
J gene: TRBJ2-1
CDR3 protein: CSLSTDSYNEQFF

V gene: TRBV14
D gene: NA
J gene: TRBJ2-1
CDR3 protein: CASSLRTRDTTYNEQFF

V gene: TRBV20-1
D gene: NA
J gene: TRBJ2-7
CDR3 protein: CSASQRNKNSYEQYF

V gene: TRBV6-5
D gene: TRBD2
J gene: TRBJ2-5
CDR3 protein: CASSYPSLAGTEQYF

V gene: TRBV4-2
D gene: TRBD2
J gene: TRBJ2-4
CDR3 protein: CASSPTSGKNIQYF

V gene: TRBV5-1
D gene: NA
J gene: TRBJ2-1
CDR3 protein: CASRPQGGYNEQFF

V gene: TRBV28
D gene: NA
J gene: TRBJ2-4
CDR3 protein: CASSFGLAQYF

V gene: TRBV24-1
D gene: NA
J gene: TRBJ2-5
CDR3 protein: CATSDPTVGQETQYF

V gene: TRBV3-1
D gene: NA
J gene: TRBJ2-7
CDR3 protein: CASSQSRIGEQYF

V gene: TRBV27
D gene: TRBD2
J gene: TRBJ2-1
CDR3 protein: CASSFGYQREAGEQFF